This T cell receptor (beta chain) was identified in a study of control samples from healthy donors and cancer patients. Assay used: immunoSEQ multiplex PCR; TCRdb lists only in-frame clones, some missing. The sample carries 90,000 or so clones, around four fifths recorded once. Germline V gives CDR1 PRHDT, CDR2 FYEKMQ (reference sequence). V was trimmed by 5 bases and J by 5 bases, leaving 12 bases between them. The CDR3 covers 13 residues. This TCR was sampled from a man aged 25-45 years in good health. The V and J genes are TRBV13 and TRBJ1-1; D call uncertain. The material sequenced was blood. This CDR3 reads CASSLKGLTEAFF. CDR3 nucleotides: TGTGCCAGCAGCCTAAAGGGCCTAACTGAAGCTTTCTTT.